The entry below describes one TCR beta chain. This specimen belongs to a study of blood T cell repertoires in COVID-19. Study in general: Spain, Italy and the United States supplied samples that represented acute and convalescent COVID-19.

Original data processing: Reference gene primers were amplified, and this amplification served to estimate nucleated cell counts. Data came from immunoSEQ multiplex PCR; TCRdb stores just in-frame clones and leaves some out. The DNA gave D and trimming, while V, J and clone size come from that table. The data contain just over 95,000 clones, 82% of them seen just once; the ten biggest clones take up 18%. V lost 5 bases and J lost 4, with 12 bases in between. The CDR3 covers 15 residues. Germline V gene sequence: CDR1 MNHEY, CDR2 SVGAGI. This sequence originates from a man aged 80 or over with acute or convalescent COVID-19. The chain employs TRBV6-5 and TRBJ1-6, with TRBD1 as a possible D gene (5 bases). Specimen: peripheral blood. The CDR3 region is CASSRRQSYNSPLHF. The CDR3 DNA is TGTGCCAGCAGTCGCCGACAGTCTTATAATTCACCCCTCCACTTT.